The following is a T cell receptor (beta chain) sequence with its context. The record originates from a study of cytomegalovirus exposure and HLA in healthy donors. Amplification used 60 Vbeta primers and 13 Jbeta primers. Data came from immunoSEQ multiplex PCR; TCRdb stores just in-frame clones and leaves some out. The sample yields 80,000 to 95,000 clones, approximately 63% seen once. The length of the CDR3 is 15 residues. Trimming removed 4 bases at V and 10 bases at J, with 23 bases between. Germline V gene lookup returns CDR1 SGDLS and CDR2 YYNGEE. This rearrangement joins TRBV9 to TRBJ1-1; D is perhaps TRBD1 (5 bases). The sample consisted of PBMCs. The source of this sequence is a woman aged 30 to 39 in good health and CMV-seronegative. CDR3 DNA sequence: TGTGCCAGCAGCCTTACATCAGGCGGGGCCCGGCGAGCTTTCTTT. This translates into CASSLTSGGARRAFF.